These 4 T cell receptor beta chains were all obtained from the same sample, sequenced in a study of beta chain features in type 1 diabetes. No antigens are known for them. Overall study findings and caveats: Patients with Type 1 diabetes showed moderately but significantly shorter TCRB CDR3s in all four CD4+ subsets.

TCRB transcripts that were expressed got sequenced, as all of the isolated RNA had been reverse transcribed. The assay was immunoSEQ multiplex PCR, and TCRdb's table has in-frame clones only and misses some. This table has about 660,000 clones, around an eighth appearing once. The sequencing sample was made of naive CD4+ T cells from blood. These receptor sequences come from a man aged 18 to 30 with type 1 diabetes.

This clone was recorded once. The J gene is TRBJ2-1, the V gene TRBV5-1; 8 nucleotides align to TRBD1. This CDR3 region has 16 residues. Germline trimming cut 1 base from V and 5 bases from J; bases unmatched to any gene: 8. CDR1 is SGHRS and CDR2 is YFSETQ in the germline V gene. CDR3 in DNA: TGCGCCAGCAGCTTGACAGGGGGTGTGGTGGACAATGAGCAGTTCTTC. Encoded protein: CASSLTGGVVDNEQFF.

The gene calls are TRBV6-6 and TRBJ1-6; D unclear. The V and J ends lost 5 bases and 9 bases respectively, with 14 bases between them. Germline V CDR1 and CDR2: MNHNY, SVGAGI (reference sequence). The CDR3 sequence is 14 residues long. The DNA for the CDR3 is TGTGCCAGCAGTGACCCTGGGGAGGGTTCACCCCTCCACTTT. This translates into CASSDPGEGSPLHF.

Only a few counts were recorded for this clone. V usage is TRBV5-6 and J usage is TRBJ1-1; no reliable D call. This CDR3 is 14 amino acids long. CDR1 SGHDT and CDR2 YYEEEE come from the germline V gene. V lost 2 bases to trimming and J lost 6 bases, with 14 bases between them. The CDR3 region is CASSFRAALAEAFF. The CDR3 DNA sequence: TGTGCCAGCAGCTTTCGGGCCGCTCTGGCTGAAGCTTTCTTT.

V gene TRBV5-1 combines with J gene TRBJ2-1; perhaps TRBD1 as D (6 bases). CDR3 size: 14 residues. Germline CDR1 reads SGHRS; CDR2 reads YFSETQ. V lost 5 bases and J 2 bases, leaving 11 bases between the germline ends. Written as DNA, the CDR3 is TGCGCCAGCAGTGGACAGCCTCCCTACAATGAGCAGTTCTTC. It specifies CASSGQPPYNEQFF. The full variable domain, rest sourced from reference TRBV5-1 and TRBJ2-1, is KAGVTQTPRYLIKTRGQQVTLSCSPISGHRSVSWYQQTPGQGLQFLFEYFSETQRNKGNFPGRFSGRQFSNSRSEMNVSTLELGDSALYLCASSGQPPYNEQFFGPGTRLTVL.